A selection of T cell receptor beta chains follows, all from one sample in a study of vaccination and CD4 T cells after COVID-19. TCRdb fed the PCR reads into MiXCR, producing one record per CDR3 protein. The repertoire holds 8,000 to 10,000 distinct CDR3 sequences, with approximately 40% as singletons. These receptors lack a known antigen. What was sequenced was CD4+ T cells from blood, cultured in vitro. Receptor source: a human donor in good health. CDR3s include the opening cysteine and the closing phenylalanine or tryptophan. A D gene is named only where the DNA matches it firmly. Expanded clones are given a class, and other clones once, few, many or no size at all.

size,J,D,V,DNA,CDR3
few,TRBJ2-7,TRBD1,TRBV7-6,TGTGCCAGCAGCTTAGATAACTTCAGGGGGTACGAGCAGTACTTC,CASSLDNFRGYEQYF
NA,TRBJ1-2,TRBD1,TRBV6-1,TGTGCCAGCAGCAGAGGACAGGCCCACTATGGCTACACCTTC,CASSRGQAHYGYTF
few,TRBJ2-5,NA,TRBV29-1,TGCAGCGTCGATCCCCAGGGGCGGAGAGAGACCCAGTACTTC,CSVDPQGRRETQYF
NA,TRBJ2-5,NA,TRBV4-3,TGCGCCAGCAGCTACGATGGGCCGGGGGTGACCCAGTACTTC,CASSYDGPGVTQYF
NA,TRBJ2-1,NA,TRBV6-4,TGTGCCAGCGCCCTCGTGGAGGGAGGCAATGAGCAGTTCTTC,CASALVEGGNEQFF
few,TRBJ2-3,NA,TRBV20-1,TGCAGTGCTAGATTTCCGGGCCGCACAGATACGCAGTATTTT,CSARFPGRTDTQYF
few,TRBJ2-2,TRBD2,TRBV28,TGTGCCAGCACCACGAGGGCCCGGGAGGTCTACACCGGGGAGCTGTTTTTT,CASTTRAREVYTGELFF
few,TRBJ2-7,TRBD2,TRBV27,TGTGCCAGCAGTTCACTCCGGGAGGGGTTTCGCGAGCAGTACTTC,CASSSLREGFREQYF
NA,TRBJ1-5,NA,TRBV6-1,TGTGCCAGCAGTCCCCCAGGGCGGAGCAATCAGCCCCAGCATTTT,CASSPPGRSNQPQHF
medium-sized,TRBJ2-5,NA,TRBV20-1,TGCAGTGCTAGAGGCGCAGGACAACAAGAGACCCAGTACTTC,CSARGAGQQETQYF
NA,TRBJ1-1,TRBD1,TRBV27,TGTGCCAGCAGTTCCGGGACAGGGGGAGACACTGAAGCTTTCTTT,CASSSGTGGDTEAFF
once,TRBJ1-5,NA,TRBV19,TGTGCCAGTAGTAAAGGGGGAAGCCAGCCCCAGCATTTT,CASSKGGSQPQHF
once,TRBJ1-1,NA,TRBV6-2/TRBV6-3,TGTGCCACCTCGCCTAGGACTGAAGCTTTCTTT,CATSPRTEAFF
medium-sized,TRBJ2-1,NA,TRBV20-1,TGCAGTGCTAGCCGACGACTGGCGGGTAAGGACAATGAGCAGTTCTTC,CSASRRLAGKDNEQFF
NA,TRBJ2-7,TRBD2,TRBV4-1,TGCGCCAGCAGCCAAGAACCTAGCGGGAACGAGCAGTACTTC,CASSQEPSGNEQYF
NA,TRBJ2-1,TRBD1,TRBV19,TGTGCCAGTAGTACAATGACAGGGGGGGGAAAGTCCTACAATGAGCAGTTCTTC,CASSTMTGGGKSYNEQFF
NA,TRBJ1-2,TRBD1,TRBV28,TGTGCCAGCAGTTTTGGGGGCGGGACAGGGGTTTTGGCTAACTATGGCTACACCTTC,CASSFGGGTGVLANYGYTF
NA,TRBJ2-7,TRBD2,TRBV2,TGTGCCAGTACCCTCGGGCGGGGGGCCTCCTACGAGCAGTACTTC,CASTLGRGASYEQYF
NA,TRBJ2-7,NA,TRBV5-1,TGCGCCAGCAGCAAGGATTTCTACGAGCAGTACTTC,CASSKDFYEQYF
NA,TRBJ2-5,NA,TRBV28,TGTGCCAGCAGTAAGTGGCAAGAGACCCAGTACTTC,CASSKWQETQYF
NA,TRBJ2-6,NA,TRBV6-4,TGTGCCAGCAGTGACTCGGACAGCTCTGGGGCCAACGTCCTGACTTTC,CASSDSDSSGANVLTF
few,TRBJ1-1,TRBD1,TRBV27,TGTGCCAGCAGAAGTTCCGGGGACAGGGAAGCTTTCTTT,CASRSSGDREAFF
NA,TRBJ2-3,NA,TRBV20-1,TGCAGTGCTAGTAGGGGCAGGGCCACAGATACGCAGTATTTT,CSASRGRATDTQYF
few,TRBJ2-4,TRBD2,TRBV20-1,TGCAGTGCGCCCTCCCTAGCGGACAAAAACATTCAGTACTTC,CSAPSLADKNIQYF
few,TRBJ2-5,NA,TRBV6-5,TGTGCCAGCAGTTATCAAGGTCTCGGGAAGACCCAGTACTTC,CASSYQGLGKTQYF
NA,TRBJ2-2,NA,TRBV5-4,TGTGCCAGCAGCTACGGGACGGGCAACACCGGGGAGCTGTTTTTT,CASSYGTGNTGELFF
NA,TRBJ1-6,TRBD1,TRBV27,TGTGCCAGCAGTCTCACAGGGGTGGGAGGGTCACCCCTCCACTTT,CASSLTGVGGSPLHF